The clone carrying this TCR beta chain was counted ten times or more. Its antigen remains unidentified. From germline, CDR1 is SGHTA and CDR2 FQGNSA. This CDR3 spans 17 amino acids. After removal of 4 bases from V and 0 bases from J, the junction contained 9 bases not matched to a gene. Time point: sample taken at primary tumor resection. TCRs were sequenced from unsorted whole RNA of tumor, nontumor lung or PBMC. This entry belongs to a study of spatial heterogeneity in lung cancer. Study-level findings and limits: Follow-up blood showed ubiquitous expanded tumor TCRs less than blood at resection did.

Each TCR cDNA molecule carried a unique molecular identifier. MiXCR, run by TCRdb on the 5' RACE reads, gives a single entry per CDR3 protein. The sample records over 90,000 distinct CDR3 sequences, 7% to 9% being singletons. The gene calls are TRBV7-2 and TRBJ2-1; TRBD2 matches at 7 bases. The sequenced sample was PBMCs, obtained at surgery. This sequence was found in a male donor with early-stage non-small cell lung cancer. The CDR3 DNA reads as TGTGCCAGCAGCTCAACCTTCCTAGCGGTCTCCTACAATGAGCAGTTCTTC. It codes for CASSSTFLAVSYNEQFF.